This T cell receptor (beta chain) came from a study of glioma-infiltrating T cells. Remarks on this clonotype: Its antigen remains unidentified.

Using RNA template, CDR3s of TCR alpha and beta were amplified with iRepertoire arm-PCR. One-step reverse transcription and amplification started from around 100-400 ng of tissue mRNA or PBMC total RNA. TCRdb recomputed calls from the multiplex PCR reads with MiXCR, one row per CDR3 protein. Counted here are around 21,000 distinct CDR3 sequences, just under 25% occurring once; the ten biggest clones make up 10% to 15%. Findings and caveats of the study: Tissue-blood divergence was below expectation in non-neoplastic patients, above in gliomas. Tissue and blood shared very few CDR3 sequences.

Sequencing was performed on glioma tissue, nonneoplastic brain tissue, or PBMCs (not recorded which). The origin of this receptor is a human donor with low-grade glioma or glioblastoma, undergoing nonglioma brain surgery, or in good health (not recorded which).

The CDR3 here is CSVVRTGTYGYTF. The DNA for the CDR3 is TGCAGCGTTGTCCGGACAGGGACCTATGGCTACACCTTC. V gene TRBV29-1 combines with J gene TRBJ1-2, with TRBD1 matching 8 bases. The CDR3 contains 13 residues. With 4 bases clipped from V and 4 bases from J, the junction kept 5 bases outside the gene matches. Germline values: CDR1 SQVTM, CDR2 ANQGSEA.